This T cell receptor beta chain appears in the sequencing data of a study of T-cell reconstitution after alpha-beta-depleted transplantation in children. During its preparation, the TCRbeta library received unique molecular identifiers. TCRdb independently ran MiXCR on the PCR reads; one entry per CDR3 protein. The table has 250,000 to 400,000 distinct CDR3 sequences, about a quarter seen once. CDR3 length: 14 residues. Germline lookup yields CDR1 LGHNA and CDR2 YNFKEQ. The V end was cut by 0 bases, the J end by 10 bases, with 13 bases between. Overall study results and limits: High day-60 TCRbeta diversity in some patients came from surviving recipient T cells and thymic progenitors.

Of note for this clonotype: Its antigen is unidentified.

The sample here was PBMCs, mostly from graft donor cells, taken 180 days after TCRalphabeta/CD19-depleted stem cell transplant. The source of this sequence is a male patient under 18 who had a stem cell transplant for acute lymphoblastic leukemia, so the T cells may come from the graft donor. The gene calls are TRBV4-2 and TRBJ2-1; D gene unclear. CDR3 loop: CASSQDPLRREQFF. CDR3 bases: TGTGCCAGCAGCCAAGACCCCCTCAGAAGGGAGCAGTTCTTC.